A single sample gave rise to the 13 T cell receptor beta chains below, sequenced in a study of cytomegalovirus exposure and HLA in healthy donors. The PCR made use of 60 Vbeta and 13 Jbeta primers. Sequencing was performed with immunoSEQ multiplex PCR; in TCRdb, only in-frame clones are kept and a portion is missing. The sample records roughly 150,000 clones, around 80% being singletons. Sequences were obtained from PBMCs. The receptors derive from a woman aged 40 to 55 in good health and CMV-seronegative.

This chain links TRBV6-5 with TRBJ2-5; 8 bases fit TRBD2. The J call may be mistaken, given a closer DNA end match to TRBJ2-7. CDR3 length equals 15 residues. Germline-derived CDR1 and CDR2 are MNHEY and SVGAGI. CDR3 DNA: TGTGCCAGCAATCCAGCGGGGGCCATCTCCTACGAGCAGTACTTC. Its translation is CASNPAGAISYEQYF.

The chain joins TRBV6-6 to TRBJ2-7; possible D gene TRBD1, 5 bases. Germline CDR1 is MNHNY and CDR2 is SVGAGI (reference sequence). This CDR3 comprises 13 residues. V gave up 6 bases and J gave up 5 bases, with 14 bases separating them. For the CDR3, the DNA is TGTGCCAGCAGCCCCAGGGTTTGGGACGAGCAGTACTTC. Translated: CASSPRVWDEQYF.

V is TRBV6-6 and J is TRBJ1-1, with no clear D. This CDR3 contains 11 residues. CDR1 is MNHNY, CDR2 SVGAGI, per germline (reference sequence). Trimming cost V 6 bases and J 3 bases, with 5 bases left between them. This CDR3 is CASSDYTEAFF. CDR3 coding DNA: TGTGCCAGCAGCGACTACACTGAAGCTTTCTTT.

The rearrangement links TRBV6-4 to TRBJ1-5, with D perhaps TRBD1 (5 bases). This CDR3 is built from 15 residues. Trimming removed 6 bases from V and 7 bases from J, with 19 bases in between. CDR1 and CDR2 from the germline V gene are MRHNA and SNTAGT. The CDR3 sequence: CASSMLTASKQPQHF. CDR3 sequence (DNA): TGTGCCAGCAGCATGCTGACAGCATCGAAACAGCCCCAGCATTTT.

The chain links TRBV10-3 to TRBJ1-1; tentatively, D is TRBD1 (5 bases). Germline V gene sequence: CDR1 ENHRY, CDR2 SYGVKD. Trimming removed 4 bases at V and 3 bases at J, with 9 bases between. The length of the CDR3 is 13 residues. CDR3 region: CAISVGRDTEAFF. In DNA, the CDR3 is TGTGCCATCAGTGTCGGCAGGGACACTGAAGCTTTCTTT.

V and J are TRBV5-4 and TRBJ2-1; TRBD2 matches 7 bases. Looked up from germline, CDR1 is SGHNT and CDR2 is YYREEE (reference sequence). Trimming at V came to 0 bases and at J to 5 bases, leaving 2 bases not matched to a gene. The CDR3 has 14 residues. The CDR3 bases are TGTGCCAGCAGCTTGGAAGCGGGAAACAATGAGCAGTTCTTC. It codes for CASSLEAGNNEQFF.

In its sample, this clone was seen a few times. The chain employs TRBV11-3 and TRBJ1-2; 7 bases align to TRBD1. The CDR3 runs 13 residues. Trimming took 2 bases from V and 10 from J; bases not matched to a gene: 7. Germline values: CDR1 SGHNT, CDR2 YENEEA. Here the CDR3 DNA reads TGTGCCAGCAGCTTAAGGGGGCAGGCAGCCTACACCTTC. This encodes CASSLRGQAAYTF.

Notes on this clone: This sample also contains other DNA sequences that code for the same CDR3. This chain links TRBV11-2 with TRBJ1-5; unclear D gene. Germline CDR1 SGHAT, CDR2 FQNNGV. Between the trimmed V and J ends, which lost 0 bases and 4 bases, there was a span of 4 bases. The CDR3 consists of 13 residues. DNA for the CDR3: TGTGCCAGCAGCTTAGACAGGAATCAGCCCCAGCATTTT. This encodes CASSLDRNQPQHF.

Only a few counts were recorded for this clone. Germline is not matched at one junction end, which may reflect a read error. The CDR3 DNA reads TGTTCCAGCAGCCGGAACCGGGACAGTCCCTACGAGCAGTACTTC. Its protein product is CSSSRNRDSPYEQYF. This sequence joins TRBV7-9 and TRBJ2-7; 7 bases align to TRBD1. The CDR3 sequence is 15 residues long. Germline CDR1 and CDR2: SEHNR and FQNEAQ (reference sequence).

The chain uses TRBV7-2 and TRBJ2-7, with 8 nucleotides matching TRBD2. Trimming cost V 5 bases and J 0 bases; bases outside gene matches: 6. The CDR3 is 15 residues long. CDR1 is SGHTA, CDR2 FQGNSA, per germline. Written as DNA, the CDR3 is TGTGCCAGCAGCCCAGCGGGAGTCCTCTCCTACGAGCAGTACTTC. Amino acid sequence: CASSPAGVLSYEQYF.

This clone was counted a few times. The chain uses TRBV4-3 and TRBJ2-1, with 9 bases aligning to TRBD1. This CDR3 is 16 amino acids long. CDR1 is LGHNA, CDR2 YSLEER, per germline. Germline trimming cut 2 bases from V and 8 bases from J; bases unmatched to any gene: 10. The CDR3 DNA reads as TGCGCCAGCAGCCAACCTCCGGGACAGGGATCGGATGAGCAGTTCTTC. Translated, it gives CASSQPPGQGSDEQFF.

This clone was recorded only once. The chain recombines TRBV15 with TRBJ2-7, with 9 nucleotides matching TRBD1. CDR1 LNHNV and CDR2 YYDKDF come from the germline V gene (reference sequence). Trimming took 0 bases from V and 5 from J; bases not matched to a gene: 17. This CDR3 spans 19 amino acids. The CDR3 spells CATSRDSVAGTGYYHEQYF. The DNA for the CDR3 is TGTGCCACCAGCAGAGATTCTGTTGCAGGGACAGGGTATTACCACGAGCAGTACTTC. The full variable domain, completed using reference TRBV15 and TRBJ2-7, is DAMVIQNPRYQVTQFGKPVTLSCSQTLNHNVMYWYQQKSSQAPKLLFHYYDKDFNNEADTPDNFQSRRPNTSFCFLDIRSPGLGDTAMYLCATSRDSVAGTGYYHEQYFGPGTRLTVT.

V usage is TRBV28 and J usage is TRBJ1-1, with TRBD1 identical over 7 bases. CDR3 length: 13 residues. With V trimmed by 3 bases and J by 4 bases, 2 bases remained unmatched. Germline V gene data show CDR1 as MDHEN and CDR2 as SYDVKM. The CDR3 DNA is TGTGCCAGCAGTTTTAACAGGGGCACTGAAGCTTTCTTT. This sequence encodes CASSFNRGTEAFF. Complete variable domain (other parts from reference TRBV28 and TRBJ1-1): DVKVTQSSRYLVKRTGEKVFLECVQDMDHENMFWYRQDPGLGLRLIYFSYDVKMKEKGDIPEGYSVSREKKERFSLILESASTNQTSMYLCASSFNRGTEAFFGQGTRLTVV.